This TCR beta chain was captured in a study of early T cells in non-severe SARS-CoV-2 infection. Unique molecular identifiers (one per individual cDNA molecule) were attached. One entry per CDR3 protein results from TCRdb running MiXCR on the 5' RACE reads. The sample has fewer than 60,000 distinct CDR3 sequences, about 9.1% seen once. This CDR3 comprises 16 residues. V lost 5 bases to trimming and J lost 2 bases; unmatched junction nucleotides: 9. This clonotype was counted at least ten times. No antigen is known for it. Study outcomes and limitations: VDJdb matching favored anti-spike CD8 responses, missing private and CD4 specificities.

This sequence was found in an adult who was a healthcare worker with PCR-confirmed SARS-CoV-2 infection or an uninfected control (not recorded which). Source material: whole blood. J is TRBJ2-1 and V is TRBV12-3 or TRBV12-4; 7 bases map to TRBD2. DNA of the CDR3: TGTGCCAGCAGTCTGGCCGGGACTATCGCCTACAATGAGCAGTTCTTC. It specifies CASSLAGTIAYNEQFF.